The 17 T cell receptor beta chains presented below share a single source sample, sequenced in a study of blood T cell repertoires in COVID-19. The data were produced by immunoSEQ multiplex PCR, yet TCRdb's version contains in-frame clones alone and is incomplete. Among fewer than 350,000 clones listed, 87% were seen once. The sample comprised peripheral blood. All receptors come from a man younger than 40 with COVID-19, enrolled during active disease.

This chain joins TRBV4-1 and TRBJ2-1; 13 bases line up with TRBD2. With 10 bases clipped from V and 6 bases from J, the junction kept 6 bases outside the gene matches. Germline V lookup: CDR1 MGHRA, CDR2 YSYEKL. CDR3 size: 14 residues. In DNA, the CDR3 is TGCGCCACAAAAGGACTAGCGGGAGTCAATGAGCAGTTCTTC. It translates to CATKGLAGVNEQFF.

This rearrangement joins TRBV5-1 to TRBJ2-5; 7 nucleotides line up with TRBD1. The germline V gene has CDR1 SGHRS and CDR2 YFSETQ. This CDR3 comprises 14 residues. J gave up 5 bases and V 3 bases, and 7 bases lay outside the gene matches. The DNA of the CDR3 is TGCGCCAGCAGCTCCTTTAGGGGGCAGGAGACCCAGTACTTC. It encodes CASSSFRGQETQYF.

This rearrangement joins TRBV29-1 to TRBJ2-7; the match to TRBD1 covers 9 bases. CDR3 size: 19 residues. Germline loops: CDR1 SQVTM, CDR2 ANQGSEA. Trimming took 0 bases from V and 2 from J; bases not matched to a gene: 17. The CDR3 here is CSVEDIKRRTGTGTYEQYF. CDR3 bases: TGCAGCGTTGAAGATATTAAAAGGCGCACCGGGACAGGGACCTACGAGCAGTACTTC.

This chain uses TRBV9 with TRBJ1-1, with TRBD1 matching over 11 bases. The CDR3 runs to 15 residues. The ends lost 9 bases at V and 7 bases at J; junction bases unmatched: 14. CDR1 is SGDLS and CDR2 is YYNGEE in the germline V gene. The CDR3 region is CATSRGGQGAVEAFF. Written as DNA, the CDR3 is TGTGCCACCTCTCGGGGCGGACAGGGGGCAGTTGAAGCTTTCTTT. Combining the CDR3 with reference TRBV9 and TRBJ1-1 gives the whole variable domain DSGVTQTPKHLITATGQRVTLRCSPRSGDLSVYWYQQSLDQGLQFLIQYYNGEERAKGNILERFSAQQFPDLHSELNLSSLELGDSALYFCATSRGGQGAVEAFFGQGTRLTVV.

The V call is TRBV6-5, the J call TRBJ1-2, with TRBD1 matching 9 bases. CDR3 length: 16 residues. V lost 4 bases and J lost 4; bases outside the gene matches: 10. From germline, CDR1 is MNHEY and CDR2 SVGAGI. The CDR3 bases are TGTGCCAGCAGTTCCGTTCCAACAGGGGGCGGCTATGGCTACACCTTC. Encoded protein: CASSSVPTGGGYGYTF.

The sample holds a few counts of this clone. CDR3 sequence (DNA): TGTGCCTGGAGTTCGGCCCCTCGGGAAATTGGCTACACCTTC. Its translation is CAWSSAPREIGYTF. The rearrangement uses TRBV30 and TRBJ1-2; no reliable D call. The CDR3 extends over 14 amino acids. Germline CDR1 is GTSNPN and CDR2 is SVGIG (reference sequence). Trimming left V 2 bases short and J 7 bases short, with 17 bases between. Using reference TRBV30 and TRBJ1-2 for the parts outside the CDR3, the full variable domain is SQTIHQWPATLVQPVGSPLSLECTVEGTSNPNLYWYRQAAGRGLQLLFYSVGIGQISSEVPQNLSASRPQDRQFILSSKKLLLSDSGFYLCAWSSAPREIGYTFGSGTRLTVV.

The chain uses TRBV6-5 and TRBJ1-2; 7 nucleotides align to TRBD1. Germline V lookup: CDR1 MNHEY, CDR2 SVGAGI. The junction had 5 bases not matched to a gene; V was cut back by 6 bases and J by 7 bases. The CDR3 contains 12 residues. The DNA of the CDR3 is TGTGCCAGCAGAACAGGGGTGCGTGGCTACACCTTC. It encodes CASRTGVRGYTF.

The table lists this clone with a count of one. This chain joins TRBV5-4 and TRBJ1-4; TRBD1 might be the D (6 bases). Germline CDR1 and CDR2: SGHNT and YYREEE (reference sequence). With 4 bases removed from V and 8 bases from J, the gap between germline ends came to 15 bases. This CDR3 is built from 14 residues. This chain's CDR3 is CASSMDSSDEKLFF. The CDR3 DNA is TGTGCCAGCAGCATGGACAGCTCCGACGAAAAACTGTTTTTT.

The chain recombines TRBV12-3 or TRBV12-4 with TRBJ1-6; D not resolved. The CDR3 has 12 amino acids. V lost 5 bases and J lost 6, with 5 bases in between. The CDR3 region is CASSGSNSPLHF. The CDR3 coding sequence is TGTGCCAGCAGTGGGAGTAATTCACCCCTCCACTTT.

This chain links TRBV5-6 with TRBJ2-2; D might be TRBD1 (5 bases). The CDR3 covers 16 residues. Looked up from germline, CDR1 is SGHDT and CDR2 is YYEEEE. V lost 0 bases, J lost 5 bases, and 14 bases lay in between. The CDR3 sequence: CASSLGEQGNTGELFF. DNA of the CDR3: TGTGCCAGCAGCTTGGGCGAGCAGGGTAATACCGGGGAGCTGTTTTTT.

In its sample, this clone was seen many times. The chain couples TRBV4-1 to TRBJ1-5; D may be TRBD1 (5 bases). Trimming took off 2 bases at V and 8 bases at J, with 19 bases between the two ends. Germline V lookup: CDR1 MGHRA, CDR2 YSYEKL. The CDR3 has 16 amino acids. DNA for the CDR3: TGCGCCAGCAGCCAAAAACAGGATTCGATCCTGGAGCCCCAGCATTTT. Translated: CASSQKQDSILEPQHF.

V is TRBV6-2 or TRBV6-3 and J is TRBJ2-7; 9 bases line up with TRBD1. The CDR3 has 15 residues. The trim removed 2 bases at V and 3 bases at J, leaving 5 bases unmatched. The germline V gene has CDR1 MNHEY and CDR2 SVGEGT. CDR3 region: CASSYRETGGYEQYF. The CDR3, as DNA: TGTGCCAGCAGTTACCGAGAGACAGGGGGCTACGAGCAGTACTTC.

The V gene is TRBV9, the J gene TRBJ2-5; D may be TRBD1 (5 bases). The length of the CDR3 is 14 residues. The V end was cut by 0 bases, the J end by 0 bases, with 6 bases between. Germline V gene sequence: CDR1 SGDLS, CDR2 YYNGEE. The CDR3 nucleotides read TGTGCCAGCAGCGTAGGCAGGGACCAAGAGACCCAGTACTTC. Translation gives CASSVGRDQETQYF.

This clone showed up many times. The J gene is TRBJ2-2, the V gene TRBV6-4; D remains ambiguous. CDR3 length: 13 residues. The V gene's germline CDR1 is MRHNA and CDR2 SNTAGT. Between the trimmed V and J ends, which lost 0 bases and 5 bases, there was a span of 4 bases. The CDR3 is CASSDSSTGELFF. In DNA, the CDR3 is TGTGCCAGCAGTGACTCGAGTACCGGGGAGCTGTTTTTT.

Here the CDR3 DNA reads TGCGCCAGCAGCTGGAGCGGGAGCCCTTACAATGAGCAGTTCTTC. Translation gives CASSWSGSPYNEQFF. The chain couples TRBV5-1 to TRBJ2-1, with 8 bases matching TRBD2. The V segment lost 3 bases and the J segment 4 bases; nucleotides outside the gene matches: 6. The CDR3 length is 15 residues. In germline, CDR1 is SGHRS, CDR2 YFSETQ. The whole variable domain, remainder taken from reference TRBV5-1 and TRBJ2-1, is KAGVTQTPRYLIKTRGQQVTLSCSPISGHRSVSWYQQTPGQGLQFLFEYFSETQRNKGNFPGRFSGRQFSNSRSEMNVSTLELGDSALYLCASSWSGSPYNEQFFGPGTRLTVL.

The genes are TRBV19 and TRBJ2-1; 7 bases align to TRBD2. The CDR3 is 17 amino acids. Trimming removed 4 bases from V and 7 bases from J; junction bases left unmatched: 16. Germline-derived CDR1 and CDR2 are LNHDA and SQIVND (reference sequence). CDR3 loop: CASSTPYQSGKGNEQFF. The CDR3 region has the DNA TGTGCCAGTAGTACCCCCTATCAGAGCGGGAAAGGGAATGAGCAGTTCTTC. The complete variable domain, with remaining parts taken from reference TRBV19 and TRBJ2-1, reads DGGITQSPKYLFRKEGQNVTLSCEQNLNHDAMYWYRQDPGQGLRLIYYSQIVNDFQKGDIAEGYSVSREKKESFPLTVTSAQKNPTAFYLCASSTPYQSGKGNEQFFGPGTRLTVL.

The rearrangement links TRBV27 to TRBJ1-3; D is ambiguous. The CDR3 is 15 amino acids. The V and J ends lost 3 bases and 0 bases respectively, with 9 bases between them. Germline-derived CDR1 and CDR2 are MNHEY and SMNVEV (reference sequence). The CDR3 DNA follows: TGTGCCAGCAGTTTGTCGGGAGGCTCTGGAAACACCATATATTTT. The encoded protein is CASSLSGGSGNTIYF.